This TCR beta chain was found in a study of blood T cell repertoires in COVID-19. This CDR3 comprises 12 residues. Germline-derived CDR1 and CDR2 are MNHEY and SVGAGI. Trimming took 8 bases from V and 4 from J, leaving 8 bases between them. Some clones are missing from TCRdb's copy, which holds only in-frame ones; the method was immunoSEQ multiplex PCR. The data contain 250,000 to 400,000 clones, approximately 90% of them singletons. Sequenced sample: peripheral blood. This TCR was sampled from a woman younger than 45 with COVID-19, enrolled during active disease. The chain couples TRBV6-5 to TRBJ1-4; the D is unclear. The DNA of the CDR3 is TGTGCCAGCGTTGGGCTTAATGAAAAACTGTTTTTT. It translates to CASVGLNEKLFF.